This TCR beta chain was captured by sequencing in a study of blood T cells in healthy people across ages. On the study more broadly: Template switching captured about one barcoded beta molecule per two T cells. Study-wide findings and caveats: There was no known CMV status for donors, so expanded clonotype changes were possibly confounded. Estimates drawn from one million T cells were deemed to understate diversity. The percentage of naive T cells correlated strongly with TCR beta diversity.

Combining a sample-barcoded 5' primer with a J-beta primer mix, a second PCR ran for roughly 7 to 12 cycles. Each CDR3 protein gets one entry after TCRdb re-called the 5' RACE reads with MiXCR. The sample includes more than 750,000 distinct CDR3 sequences, 25% to 35% of them seen just once. In regard to this clonotype: Antigen unknown.

This CDR3 has 15 residues. With 4 bases removed from V and 0 bases from J, the gap between germline ends came to 12 bases. Per the germline V gene, CDR1 is LGHDT and CDR2 is YNNKEL (reference sequence). These records were also assigned to another study, of T cells of mothers and their children.

The chain links TRBV3-1 to TRBJ1-2; TRBD1 is a possible D gene (5 bases). This TCR derives from a woman in her thirties or forties in good health. Sequences were obtained from blood. DNA for the CDR3: TGTGCCAGCAGCCCGTGGGGGAGTCCTAACTATGGCTACACCTTC. This translates into CASSPWGSPNYGYTF.